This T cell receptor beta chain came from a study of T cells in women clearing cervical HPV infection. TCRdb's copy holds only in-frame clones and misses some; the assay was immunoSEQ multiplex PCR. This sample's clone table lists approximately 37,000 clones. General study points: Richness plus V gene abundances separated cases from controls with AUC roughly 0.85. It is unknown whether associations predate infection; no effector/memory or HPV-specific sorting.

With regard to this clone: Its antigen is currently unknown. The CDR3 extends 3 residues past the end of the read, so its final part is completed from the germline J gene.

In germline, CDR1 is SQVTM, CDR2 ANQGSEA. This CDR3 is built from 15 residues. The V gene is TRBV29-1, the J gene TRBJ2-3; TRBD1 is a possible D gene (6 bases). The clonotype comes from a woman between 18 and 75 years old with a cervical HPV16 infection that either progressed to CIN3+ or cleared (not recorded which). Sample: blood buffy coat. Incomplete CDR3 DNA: TGCAGCGGGGGACGTCGGGGTGAGGGGGAAGAGACG. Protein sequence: CSGGRRGEGEET. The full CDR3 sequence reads CSGGRRGEGEETQYF.